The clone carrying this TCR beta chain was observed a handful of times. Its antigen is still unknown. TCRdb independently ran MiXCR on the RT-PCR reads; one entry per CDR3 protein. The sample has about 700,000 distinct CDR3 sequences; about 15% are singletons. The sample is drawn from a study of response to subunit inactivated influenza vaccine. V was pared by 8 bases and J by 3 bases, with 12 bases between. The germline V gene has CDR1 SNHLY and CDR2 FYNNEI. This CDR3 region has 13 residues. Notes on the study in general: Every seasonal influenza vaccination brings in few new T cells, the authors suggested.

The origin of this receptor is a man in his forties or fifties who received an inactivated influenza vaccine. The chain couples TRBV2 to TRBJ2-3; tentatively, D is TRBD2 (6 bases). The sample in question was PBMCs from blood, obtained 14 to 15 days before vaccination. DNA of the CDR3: TGTGCCAGCGGGGCAGGGAGGACAGATACGCAGTATTTT. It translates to CASGAGRTDTQYF.